This is a list of T cell receptor beta chains from one sample in a study of T cell changes during pregnancy in multiple sclerosis. The table came from immunoSEQ multiplex PCR; TCRdb's copy has only in-frame clones and leaves some out. In the table there are more than 60,000 clones, about 89% of which are singletons. This specimen consisted of peripheral blood, obtained in the second trimester of pregnancy. The receptors were gathered from a female donor with multiple sclerosis, enrolled in a pregnancy study. CDR3s include the opening cysteine and the closing phenylalanine or tryptophan. Fields, in order: D gene, J gene, V gene, CDR3 protein. D genes are given only for firm matches.

d_call: NA
j_call: TRBJ2-5
v_call: TRBV5-4
cdr3_aa: CASSLYAGDETQYF

d_call: NA
j_call: TRBJ1-1
v_call: TRBV6-1
cdr3_aa: CASSDGGRGGRSEAFF

d_call: TRBD1
j_call: TRBJ2-2
v_call: TRBV10-3
cdr3_aa: CAMGTGKGTGELFF

d_call: TRBD2
j_call: TRBJ2-1
v_call: TRBV6-4
cdr3_aa: CASSEGPGGRYNEQFF

d_call: TRBD1
j_call: TRBJ2-3
v_call: TRBV5-1
cdr3_aa: CASSLVGTGFGPDTQYF

d_call: TRBD1
j_call: TRBJ2-7
v_call: TRBV6-5
cdr3_aa: CASRRQGPHEQYF

d_call: NA
j_call: TRBJ1-1
v_call: TRBV21-1
cdr3_aa: CASSKGVRDRWNTEAFF

d_call: TRBD2
j_call: TRBJ2-3
v_call: TRBV5-1
cdr3_aa: CASSDLTSGGTDTQYF

d_call: NA
j_call: TRBJ2-7
v_call: TRBV9
cdr3_aa: CASSVDGQSSYEQYF

d_call: TRBD1
j_call: TRBJ1-2
v_call: TRBV6-1
cdr3_aa: CASSEAFRTGTYGYTF

d_call: NA
j_call: TRBJ2-7
v_call: TRBV7-2
cdr3_aa: CASSVQSTGNGEQYF

d_call: NA
j_call: TRBJ2-2
v_call: TRBV4-1
cdr3_aa: CASSHLIGGSTGELFF

d_call: NA
j_call: TRBJ2-7
v_call: TRBV2
cdr3_aa: CATAPDSYEQYF

d_call: TRBD1
j_call: TRBJ1-2
v_call: TRBV7-3
cdr3_aa: CASSLVPRGQASGGYTF

d_call: TRBD2
j_call: TRBJ2-2
v_call: TRBV6-1
cdr3_aa: CASSVTSGSGGELFF

d_call: TRBD1
j_call: TRBJ1-6
v_call: TRBV7-2
cdr3_aa: CASSLETGGNSPLHF

d_call: TRBD1
j_call: TRBJ1-2
v_call: TRBV6-6
cdr3_aa: CASSYSSQGADGYTF

d_call: TRBD1
j_call: TRBJ1-1
v_call: TRBV30
cdr3_aa: CAWSDDRGRRTEAFF

d_call: NA
j_call: TRBJ1-1
v_call: TRBV2
cdr3_aa: CASSEGTGNTEAFF

d_call: NA
j_call: TRBJ2-7
v_call: TRBV29-1
cdr3_aa: CSVVGTPGSYEQYF

d_call: TRBD1
j_call: TRBJ1-2
v_call: TRBV28
cdr3_aa: CASSSSTGGNYGYTF

d_call: TRBD2
j_call: TRBJ2-1
v_call: TRBV6-5
cdr3_aa: CASRPGTSGSNEQFF

d_call: NA
j_call: TRBJ2-3
v_call: TRBV11-2
cdr3_aa: CASSLGEVTDTQYF

d_call: NA
j_call: TRBJ2-7
v_call: TRBV4-2
cdr3_aa: CASSQGVTDSYEQYF

d_call: TRBD1
j_call: TRBJ1-2
v_call: TRBV14
cdr3_aa: CASSEGTGIGYGYTF

d_call: NA
j_call: TRBJ1-1
v_call: TRBV18
cdr3_aa: CASSPPGVLVNTEAFF

d_call: NA
j_call: TRBJ1-2
v_call: TRBV11-1
cdr3_aa: CASSRSTAGYGYTF

d_call: NA
j_call: TRBJ1-1
v_call: TRBV6-5
cdr3_aa: CASSYWGGDGTEAFF

d_call: NA
j_call: TRBJ2-7
v_call: TRBV10-1
cdr3_aa: CASSGQGGSYEQYF

d_call: NA
j_call: TRBJ2-3
v_call: TRBV10-3
cdr3_aa: CAISASRTDTQYF

d_call: TRBD1
j_call: TRBJ2-3
v_call: TRBV6-5
cdr3_aa: CASRPDRATDTQYF

d_call: NA
j_call: TRBJ1-1
v_call: TRBV7-9
cdr3_aa: CASSRRLEGRDTEAFF

d_call: TRBD2
j_call: TRBJ2-3
v_call: TRBV11-2
cdr3_aa: CASSAGTSGDTHPTDTQYF

d_call: NA
j_call: TRBJ2-1
v_call: TRBV7-6
cdr3_aa: CASSLEFRDEQFF

d_call: NA
j_call: TRBJ2-3
v_call: TRBV18
cdr3_aa: CASSRIGTSTDTQYF

d_call: TRBD1
j_call: TRBJ2-7
v_call: TRBV6-9
cdr3_aa: CAGQGAQEQYF

d_call: TRBD2
j_call: TRBJ2-1
v_call: TRBV27
cdr3_aa: CASSQPRLAGAYNEQFF

d_call: NA
j_call: TRBJ1-5
v_call: TRBV27
cdr3_aa: CASSLSAAVGPQHF

d_call: NA
j_call: TRBJ2-3
v_call: TRBV7-2
cdr3_aa: CASSLVRQGISSTDTQYF

d_call: TRBD1
j_call: TRBJ1-2
v_call: TRBV25-1
cdr3_aa: CASTTGGSGYTF

d_call: TRBD1
j_call: TRBJ1-1
v_call: TRBV6-6
cdr3_aa: CASSDQTGGNTEAFF

d_call: NA
j_call: TRBJ2-5
v_call: TRBV11-2
cdr3_aa: CASSLAGVQETQYF

d_call: TRBD1
j_call: TRBJ2-1
v_call: TRBV5-1
cdr3_aa: CASSPTGGASAEQFF

d_call: NA
j_call: TRBJ1-2
v_call: TRBV28
cdr3_aa: CASTQQAYGYTF

d_call: TRBD2
j_call: TRBJ2-1
v_call: TRBV28
cdr3_aa: CASSFSLGGSSYNEQFF

d_call: TRBD1
j_call: TRBJ1-2
v_call: TRBV10-2
cdr3_aa: CASSESRTGGHYGYTF

d_call: TRBD1
j_call: TRBJ1-2
v_call: TRBV29-1
cdr3_aa: CSVVGTGVLSGYTF

d_call: TRBD1
j_call: TRBJ1-1
v_call: TRBV6-5
cdr3_aa: CASNRQGMAAEAFF

d_call: TRBD2
j_call: TRBJ2-3
v_call: TRBV29-1
cdr3_aa: CSVKITSARTDTQYF

d_call: NA
j_call: TRBJ2-5
v_call: TRBV29-1
cdr3_aa: CSVGAGPQETQYF

d_call: TRBD2
j_call: TRBJ2-1
v_call: TRBV5-5
cdr3_aa: CASRGLGLAGSISYNEQFF

d_call: TRBD2
j_call: TRBJ2-5
v_call: TRBV2
cdr3_aa: CASSAPGLEETQYF

d_call: NA
j_call: TRBJ2-3
v_call: TRBV27
cdr3_aa: CASSEGRTQYF

d_call: TRBD1
j_call: TRBJ1-1
v_call: TRBV6-4
cdr3_aa: CASSGTGGADAFF

d_call: NA
j_call: TRBJ2-5
v_call: TRBV10-1
cdr3_aa: CASSGPGQAQETQYF

d_call: TRBD1
j_call: TRBJ2-3
v_call: TRBV6-5
cdr3_aa: CASKTGDTDTQYF